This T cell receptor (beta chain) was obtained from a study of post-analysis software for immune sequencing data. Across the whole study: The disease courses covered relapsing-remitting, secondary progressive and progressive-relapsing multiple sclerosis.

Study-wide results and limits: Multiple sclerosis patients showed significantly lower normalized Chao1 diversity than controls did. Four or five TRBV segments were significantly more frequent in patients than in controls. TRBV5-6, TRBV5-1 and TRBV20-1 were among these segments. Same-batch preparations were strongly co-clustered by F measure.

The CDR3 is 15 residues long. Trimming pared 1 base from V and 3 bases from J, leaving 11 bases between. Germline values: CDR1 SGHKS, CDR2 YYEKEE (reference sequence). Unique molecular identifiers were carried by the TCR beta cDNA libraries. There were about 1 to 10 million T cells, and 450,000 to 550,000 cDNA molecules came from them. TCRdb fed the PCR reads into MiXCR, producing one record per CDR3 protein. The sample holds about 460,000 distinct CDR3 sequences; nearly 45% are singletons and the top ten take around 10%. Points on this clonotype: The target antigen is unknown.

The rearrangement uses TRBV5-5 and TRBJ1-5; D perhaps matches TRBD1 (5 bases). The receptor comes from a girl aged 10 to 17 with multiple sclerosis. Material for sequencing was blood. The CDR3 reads CASSLTGTDNQPQHF. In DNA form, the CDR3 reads TGTGCCAGCAGCTTGACCGGGACTGACAATCAGCCCCAGCATTTT.